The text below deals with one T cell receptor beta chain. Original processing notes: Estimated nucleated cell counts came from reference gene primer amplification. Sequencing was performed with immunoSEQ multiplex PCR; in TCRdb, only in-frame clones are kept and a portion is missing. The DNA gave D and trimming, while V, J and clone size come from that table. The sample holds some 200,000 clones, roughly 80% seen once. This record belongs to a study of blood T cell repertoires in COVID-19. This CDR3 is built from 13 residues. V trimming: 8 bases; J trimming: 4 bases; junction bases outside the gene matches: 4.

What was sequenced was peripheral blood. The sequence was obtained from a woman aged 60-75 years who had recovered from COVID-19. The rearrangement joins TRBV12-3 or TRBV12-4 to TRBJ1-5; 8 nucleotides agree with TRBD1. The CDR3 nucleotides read TGTGCCAGCCGGCAGGGGGCGAATCAGCCCCAGCATTTT. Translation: CASRQGANQPQHF.